Each of the 25 T cell receptor beta chains below was sequenced from the same sample in a study of cytomegalovirus exposure and HLA in healthy donors. PCR amplification relied on 60 Vbeta primers (plus 13 Jbeta primers). The table came from immunoSEQ multiplex PCR; TCRdb's copy has only in-frame clones and leaves some out. This sample's clone table lists approximately 58,000 clones. The sample consisted of PBMCs. The receptors were gathered from a woman between 18 and 30 years old in good health and CMV-seronegative.

The V gene is TRBV27, the J gene TRBJ2-1; the match to TRBD2 covers 10 bases. CDR1 and CDR2 (germline): MNHEY, SMNVEV (reference sequence). Losses at the gene ends were 5 bases for V and 2 bases for J; bases not matched to a gene: 3. The length of the CDR3 is 15 residues. The CDR3 region has the DNA TGTGCCAGCAGTACTAGCGGGGCTGCCTACAATGAGCAGTTCTTC. Its protein product is CASSTSGAAYNEQFF.

The chain joins TRBV10-2 to TRBJ1-1, with no clear D. Trimming removed 7 bases at V and 4 bases at J, with 16 bases between. The CDR3 sequence is 14 residues long. Germline assignment: CDR1 WSHSY and CDR2 SAAADI. CDR3 protein: CASTHPHLGTEAFF. In DNA, the CDR3 is TGCGCCAGCACCCACCCACACCTAGGCACTGAAGCTTTCTTT.

The rearrangement uses TRBV6-5 and TRBJ1-2; 10 nucleotides align to TRBD1. This CDR3 is 13 amino acids long. After removal of 6 bases from V and 8 bases from J, the junction contained 6 bases not matched to a gene. Germline lookup yields CDR1 MNHEY and CDR2 SVGAGI. In nucleotides, the CDR3 is TGTGCCAGCAGGCGGGGACAGGGGCAAGGCTACACCTTC. Amino acids: CASRRGQGQGYTF.

The chain carries TRBV4-1 and TRBJ1-4; 11 positions match TRBD1. This CDR3 has 17 amino acids. The V gene end was trimmed by 4 bases and the J gene end by 2 bases; junction bases not matched to a gene: 6. CDR1 MGHRA and CDR2 YSYEKL come from the germline V gene. The CDR3 DNA reads as TGCGCCAGCAGCCTCCGGACAGGGGGCGCCACTAATGAAAAACTGTTTTTT. This gives the protein CASSLRTGGATNEKLFF.

Note on this clone: One junction end does not reproduce the germline sequence, and a read error may be involved. V gene TRBV30 combines with J gene TRBJ2-1, with a possible D match to TRBD1 (5 bases). Germline-derived CDR1 and CDR2 are GTSNPN and SVGIG (reference sequence). The CDR3 is 17 residues long. The CDR3 here is CAWSIYLTASSDNEQFF. The DNA of the CDR3 is TGTGCCTGGAGCATATACCTGACAGCGAGCTCCGACAATGAGCAGTTCTTC.

J is TRBJ2-5 and V is TRBV29-1, with D possibly matching TRBD2 (6 bases). With 3 bases removed from V and 5 bases from J, the gap between germline ends came to 13 bases. CDR1 and CDR2 (germline): SQVTM, ANQGSEA. There are 13 residues in the CDR3. The CDR3 DNA is TGCAGCGTTGATTCGGGACTGAGGGAGACCCAGTACTTC. Translated: CSVDSGLRETQYF.

The chain links TRBV19 to TRBJ2-7; TRBD2 aligns across 7 bases. The germline gives CDR1 LNHDA, CDR2 SQIVND (reference sequence). CDR3 length: 13 residues. V gave up 9 bases and J gave up 4 bases; unmatched junction bases: 9. CDR3 in amino acids: CASSSGQNYEQYF. Here the CDR3 DNA reads TGTGCCAGCTCTAGCGGCCAGAATTACGAGCAGTACTTC.

The genes are TRBV15 and TRBJ2-7; 12 nucleotides line up with TRBD2. Germline CDR1 and CDR2: LNHNV and YYDKDF (reference sequence). The CDR3 is made up of 15 amino acids. V lost 6 bases to trimming and J lost 0 bases; unmatched junction nucleotides: 3. CDR3 residues: CATSSSGRVSYEQYF. For the CDR3, the DNA is TGTGCCACCAGTTCTAGCGGGAGGGTCTCCTACGAGCAGTACTTC.

The chain couples TRBV2 to TRBJ1-2; D not resolved. Deletions cut 6 bases from V and 4 bases from J, with 3 bases between. Germline CDR1 reads SNHLY; CDR2 reads FYNNEI. The CDR3 has 10 amino acids. DNA for the CDR3: TGTGCCAGCAGGAGCTATGGCTACACCTTC. This gives the protein CASRSYGYTF. Using reference TRBV2 and TRBJ1-2 for the parts outside the CDR3, the full variable domain is EPEVTQTPSHQVTQMGQEVILRCVPISNHLYFYWYRQILGQKVEFLVSFYNNEISEKSEIFDDQFSVERPDGSNFTLKIRSTKLEDSAMYFCASRSYGYTFGSGTRLTVV.

The CDR3 loop is CASSPQTGGAHEQYF. DNA of the CDR3: TGTGCCAGCTCACCGCAGACAGGGGGGGCCCACGAGCAGTACTTC. The genes are TRBV18 and TRBJ2-7; 9 bases align to TRBD1. V lost 3 bases to trimming and J lost 5 bases; unmatched junction nucleotides: 8. The CDR3 is 15 residues long. From germline, CDR1 is KGHSH and CDR2 LQKENI.

The V gene is TRBV6-1, the J gene TRBJ2-4, with TRBD1 matching 8 bases. The CDR3 spans 16 residues. The ends lost 1 base at V and 3 bases at J; junction bases unmatched: 5. Germline CDR1 and CDR2: MNHNS and SASEGT. In DNA form, the CDR3 reads TGTGCCAGCAGTGAAGAGGGCACAGGGGGCAAAAACATTCAGTACTTC. Translation gives CASSEEGTGGKNIQYF.

Details on this clone: This same CDR3 is encoded by further DNA sequences in the sample. This rearrangement joins TRBV18 to TRBJ2-7; the D is unclear. Germline CDR1 reads KGHSH; CDR2 reads LQKENI. Trimming removed 3 bases from V and 0 bases from J, with 3 bases in between. The CDR3 has 12 residues. Here the CDR3 reads CASSPSSYEQYF. The DNA of the CDR3 is TGTGCCAGCTCACCTAGCTCCTACGAGCAGTACTTC.

The chain carries TRBV4-1 and TRBJ2-1; 12 bases are a match to TRBD2. J gave up 1 base and V 4 bases, and 14 bases lay outside the gene matches. This CDR3 contains 20 residues. The germline CDR1 and CDR2 sequences are MGHRA and YSYEKL. CDR3 protein: CASSPSEGLAGGESYNEQFF. DNA for the CDR3: TGCGCCAGCAGCCCTTCCGAGGGGCTAGCGGGGGGGGAATCCTACAATGAGCAGTTCTTC.

The chain recombines TRBV5-8 with TRBJ1-2, with 7 bases identical to TRBD1. The CDR3 extends over 14 amino acids. V dropped 2 bases and J dropped 3; count of bases not matched to a gene: 4. The V gene's germline CDR1 is SGHTS and CDR2 YDEGEE. CDR3 nucleotide sequence: TGTGCCAGCAGCTTAAGACAGGGAGACTATGGCTACACCTTC. It is translated as CASSLRQGDYGYTF.

The gene calls are TRBV18 and TRBJ2-7; a weak D match, TRBD2 (5 bases). The CDR3 extends over 16 amino acids. V lost 3 bases to trimming and J lost 0 bases, with 15 bases between them. Looked up from germline, CDR1 is KGHSH and CDR2 is LQKENI. As DNA, the CDR3 is TGTGCCAGCTCACCCGACCGGGAAGCGGTCTCCTACGAGCAGTACTTC. Translating it yields CASSPDREAVSYEQYF.

The rearrangement uses TRBV10-2 and TRBJ2-5; tentative D call: TRBD2 (6 bases). Trimming removed 8 bases at V and 5 bases at J, with 15 bases between. Per the germline V gene, CDR1 is WSHSY and CDR2 is SAAADI. This CDR3 is built from 13 residues. The CDR3 DNA reads as TGCGCCAGCTGGGACTCCGGGGAGGAGACCCAGTACTTC. It is translated as CASWDSGEETQYF.

J is TRBJ2-2 and V is TRBV7-6, with 13 bases lining up with TRBD2. V shed 6 bases, J shed 5 bases, and the junction held 6 bases outside the gene matches. The CDR3 sequence is 16 residues long. Per germline, CDR1 SGHVS and CDR2 FNYEAQ. Here the CDR3 reads CASSLGTSGITGELFF. The CDR3 DNA reads as TGTGCCAGCAGTTTGGGGACTAGCGGGATTACCGGGGAGCTGTTTTTT.

V is TRBV5-3 and J is TRBJ2-1, with 11 bases matching TRBD2. TRBV5-3 has ORF status, its function being uncertain. This CDR3 is 15 amino acids long. V was clipped by 1 base and J by 10 bases; unmatched bases: 7. The CDR3 DNA reads TGTGCCAGAAGCTTGTGTCTAGCGGGAGGTCGGGAGCAGTTCTTC. Protein product: CARSLCLAGGREQFF.

The gene calls are TRBV25-1 and TRBJ2-3; D possibly corresponds to TRBD2 (5 bases). V shed 6 bases and J shed 2 bases, with 15 bases lying between them. Germline values: CDR1 MGHDK, CDR2 SYGVNS. The CDR3 totals 15 residues. CDR3 DNA sequence: TGTGCCAGCAGCGCCGTGGAGGAGCTCACAGATACGCAGTATTTT. This codes for CASSAVEELTDTQYF.

This rearrangement joins TRBV5-1 to TRBJ1-2; D is possibly TRBD1 (5 bases). The CDR3 contains 14 residues. V was clipped by 3 bases and J by 4 bases, with 13 bases between them. CDR1 and CDR2 from the germline V gene are SGHRS and YFSETQ. CDR3 nucleotides: TGCGCCAGCAGCTGGGGGGAGGGGACCTATGGCTACACCTTC. Residues: CASSWGEGTYGYTF.

V usage is TRBV6-5 and J usage is TRBJ2-2, with a weak D call TRBD2 (6 bases). From germline, CDR1 is MNHEY and CDR2 SVGAGI. V gave up 3 bases and J gave up 8 bases, with 13 bases separating them. The CDR3 spans 14 residues. In DNA, the CDR3 is TGTGCCAGCAGTTATTCGCGGGGTGGAGGGGAGCTGTTTTTT. Translated, it gives CASSYSRGGGELFF.

For the CDR3, the DNA is TGTGCCAGCAGCTCTGCGTCAACCTACGAGCAGTACTTC. Translation: CASSSASTYEQYF. The chain joins TRBV11-2 to TRBJ2-7; D not resolved. Germline V CDR1 and CDR2: SGHAT, FQNNGV. The ends were cut back, 4 bases at V and 2 bases at J, with 9 bases in the middle. The CDR3 spans 13 residues.

CDR3 nucleotides: TGCGCCAGCAGCCAAGATCGTACCGGGACAGGGGGTGGCTACACCTTC. This encodes CASSQDRTGTGGGYTF. The V and J genes are TRBV4-1 and TRBJ1-2, with 11 bases fitting TRBD1. CDR1 is MGHRA, CDR2 YSYEKL, per germline. The CDR3 has 16 amino acids. V was pared by 0 bases and J by 7 bases, with 7 bases of the junction left unmatched.

The chain links TRBV25-1 to TRBJ2-1; D possibly corresponds to TRBD1 (6 bases). Germline assignment: CDR1 MGHDK and CDR2 SYGVNS. Trimming took 4 bases from V and 5 from J, leaving 15 bases between them. The CDR3 loop spans 15 amino acids. The CDR3 coding sequence is TGTGCCAGCAGTGCCCCGGGACAAGAAAACAATGAGCAGTTCTTC. It specifies CASSAPGQENNEQFF.

The V gene is TRBV30, the J gene TRBJ1-1, with D possibly matching TRBD1 (6 bases). The CDR3 has 13 residues. Germline assignment: CDR1 GTSNPN and CDR2 SVGIG (reference sequence). V was cut by 1 base and J by 1 base, with 7 bases left in between. CDR3 protein: CAWSETGNTEAFF. The CDR3 DNA reads TGTGCCTGGAGTGAGACAGGGAACACTGAAGCTTTCTTT.